Below, 16 T cell receptor beta chains from the same sample are listed, as sequenced in a study of blood T cells in healthy people across ages. Together with a sample-barcoded 5' primer, a J-beta primer mix was included in a second PCR lasting roughly 6 to 12 cycles. A single record per CDR3 protein comes from TCRdb applying MiXCR to the 5' RACE reads. The top ten hold 2.5% to 3.5% of the sample, which has 700,000 to 900,000 distinct CDR3 sequences, around 24% seen once. These same records also appear under a second study, on T cells of mothers and their children.

Sequencing was performed on blood. All receptors come from a boy under 18 in good health.

The chain couples TRBV12-3 or TRBV12-4 to TRBJ2-5; possibly TRBD1 for D (6 bases). Trimming removed 7 bases from V and 7 bases from J, with 19 bases in between. The CDR3 spans 14 residues. The CDR3 here is CASTRDKRIGTQYF. CDR3 nucleotides: TGTGCCAGCACCCGGGACAAGCGAATAGGGACCCAGTACTTC.

This clonotype was recorded once. The V call is TRBV7-9, the J call TRBJ2-1, with no clear D. Germline V gene data show CDR1 as SEHNR and CDR2 as FQNEAQ (reference sequence). The CDR3 has 14 amino acids. V was cut by 2 bases and J by 8 bases, with 13 bases left in between. The CDR3 nucleotides read TGTGCCAGCAGCTTATCACAGATTTTGGATGAGCAGTTCTTC. Translation: CASSLSQILDEQFF. Full variable domain (rest looked up from reference TRBV7-9 and TRBJ2-1): DTGVSQNPRHKITKRGQNVTFRCDPISEHNRLYWYRQTLGQGPEFLTYFQNEAQLEKSRLLSDRFSAERPKGSFSTLEIQRTEQGDSAMYLCASSLSQILDEQFFGPGTRLTVL.

This clonotype turned up a few times. The chain carries TRBV28 and TRBJ2-1; D could derive from TRBD1 or TRBD2 (5 bases each). Trimming left V 6 bases short and J 6 bases short, with 21 bases between. Germline V gene sequence: CDR1 MDHEN, CDR2 SYDVKM. The CDR3 has 16 residues. Here the CDR3 DNA reads TGTGCCAGCAGGTGGGGGTTCGGGGCGGGCCCCAATGAGCAGTTCTTC. It yields the protein CASRWGFGAGPNEQFF.

There are a few counts of this clonotype. The CDR3 here is CASSQVPGTHQETQYF. In DNA, the CDR3 is TGTGCCAGCAGCCAAGTACCCGGGACTCACCAAGAGACCCAGTACTTC. The chain is built from TRBV3-1 and TRBJ2-7; possible D gene TRBD2, 6 bases. The last part of the DNA fits TRBJ2-5 better; the J call may be wrong. The CDR3 has 16 residues. Germline V gene data show CDR1 as LGHDT and CDR2 as YNNKEL (reference sequence).

This clonotype appeared a few times. The junction and the germline gene differ at one end; a read error may be behind it. V is TRBV7-7 and J is TRBJ2-5, with D unresolved. Germline V gene data show CDR1 as SSHAT and CDR2 as FNYEAQ (reference sequence). CDR3 length: 17 residues. The CDR3 sequence: CASSPRGHSVVQETQYF. The CDR3 DNA follows: TGTGCTAGCAGCCCCCGTGGGCATTCCGTTGTTCAAGAGACCCAGTACTTC.

The chain joins TRBV10-3 to TRBJ2-3; D is undetermined. This CDR3 spans 12 amino acids. Trimming left V 6 bases short and J 5 bases short, with 9 bases between. Germline V gene sequence: CDR1 ENHRY, CDR2 SYGVKD. The CDR3 reads CAIRVIGDTQYF. CDR3 sequence (DNA): TGTGCCATCAGGGTGATCGGAGATACGCAGTATTTT.

The chain couples TRBV11-2 to TRBJ1-2; D not certain. Trimming stripped 3 bases from V and 2 bases from J, with 10 bases between. This CDR3 region has 14 residues. In germline, CDR1 is SGHAT, CDR2 FQNNGV. The CDR3 DNA follows: TGTGCCAGCAGCTTCGCCCCGGAGAACTATGGCTACACCTTC. Translated, it gives CASSFAPENYGYTF.

The J gene is TRBJ1-2, the V gene TRBV12-5; D may be TRBD1 (6 bases). Per germline, CDR1 LGHNT and CDR2 FRNRAP. The CDR3 sequence is 12 residues long. V was cut by 1 base and J by 7 bases, with 7 bases left in between. The CDR3 here is CASGLETGGYTF. The CDR3 coding sequence is TGTGCTAGTGGTTTGGAGACAGGTGGCTACACCTTC.

This chain links TRBV20-1 with TRBJ1-4, with D maybe TRBD1 (5 bases). Germline values: CDR1 DFQATT, CDR2 SNEGSKA (reference sequence). V dropped 5 bases and J dropped 8 bases, with 15 bases sitting between them. CDR3 length equals 13 residues. CDR3 sequence reads: CSAFPLGQEKLFF. The CDR3 bases are TGCAGTGCTTTCCCCTTGGGGCAGGAAAAACTGTTTTTT.

This rearrangement joins TRBV28 to TRBJ1-2; D ambiguous. The germline CDR1 and CDR2 sequences are MDHEN and SYDVKM. Trimming shortened V by 6 bases and J by 3 bases, and 17 bases separated the two germline ends. The CDR3 consists of 15 residues. Here the CDR3 reads CASSLLWALDYGYTF. CDR3 in DNA: TGTGCCAGCAGCCTTCTCTGGGCCCTTGACTATGGCTACACCTTC.

The rearrangement joins TRBV9 to TRBJ2-5, with D possibly being TRBD2 (6 bases). Germline V gene data show CDR1 as SGDLS and CDR2 as YYNGEE. CDR3 length: 15 amino acids. The V and J ends lost 2 bases and 5 bases respectively, with 16 bases between them. For the CDR3, the DNA is TGTGCCAGCAGCGTCTCCTGGAGGGACGGGGAGACCCAGTACTTC. It is translated as CASSVSWRDGETQYF.

This clonotype was counted only a few times. V is TRBV7-3 and J is TRBJ2-5, with 9 bases aligning to TRBD2. The end of the DNA is better explained by TRBJ2-1, so the J call may be wrong. The germline gives CDR1 SGHTA, CDR2 FQGTGA. This CDR3 is built from 15 residues. The DNA of the CDR3 is TGTGCCAGCAGCTTGCTAGCGGGGCCCAACAATGAGCAGTTCTTC. As protein: CASSLLAGPNNEQFF.

In its sample, this clonotype was seen a few times. A junction end diverges from the germline sequence, so it may reflect a read error. The chain couples TRBV7-9 to TRBJ2-5; 7 nucleotides line up with TRBD1. CDR3 length: 15 residues. CDR1 is SEHNR, CDR2 FQNEAQ, per germline (reference sequence). The DNA of the CDR3 is TGTGCTAGCAGCTTTAGGACAGGAGACCAAGAGACCCAGTACTTC. It codes for CASSFRTGDQETQYF. Variable domain in full (rest from reference TRBV7-9 and TRBJ2-5): DTGVSQNPRHKITKRGQNVTFRCDPISEHNRLYWYRQTLGQGPEFLTYFQNEAQLEKSRLLSDRFSAERPKGSFSTLEIQRTEQGDSAMYLCASSFRTGDQETQYFGPGTRLLVL.

CDR3: CAITRGKDGYTF. CDR3 bases: TGTGCCATCACGAGGGGCAAGGATGGCTACACCTTC. The chain joins TRBV10-3 to TRBJ1-2; D is possibly TRBD1 (5 bases). The germline gives CDR1 ENHRY, CDR2 SYGVKD. V gave up 7 bases and J gave up 6 bases, with 12 bases separating them. The CDR3 loop spans 12 amino acids.

This clonotype was observed a few times. The chain combines TRBV30 with TRBJ2-1, with 9 bases fitting TRBD2. The end of the DNA fits TRBJ2-5 better, so the J call may be wrong. The CDR3 totals 13 residues. Germline assignment: CDR1 GTSNPN and CDR2 SVGIG (reference sequence). The CDR3 DNA reads TGTGCCTGGAAGGTTAGCGGGGGAGAGACCCAGTACTTC. Translating it yields CAWKVSGGETQYF.

Note on this clonotype: The junction departs from the called germline gene at one end, perhaps through a read error. The chain combines TRBV5-5 with TRBJ2-5; 12 nucleotides agree with TRBD2. The CDR3 consists of 16 residues. Germline V gene lookup returns CDR1 SGHKS and CDR2 YYEKEE (reference sequence). The CDR3 nucleotides read TGTGCCGGCAGCCCCGGACTAGCGGGGACCGAGGAGACCCAGTACTTC. It translates to CAGSPGLAGTEETQYF.